A single count supports the clone carrying this T cell receptor (beta chain). Other DNA variants within this sample encode the same CDR3. The CDR3 length is 14 residues. CDR1 is KGHSH, CDR2 LQKENI, per germline. V lost 6 bases to trimming and J lost 4 bases, with 13 bases between them. Each PCR received spiked synthetic TCR analog templates. Sequencing used immunoSEQ multiplex PCR; TCRdb keeps in-frame clones, though not all of them. The sample contains 90,000 to 120,000 clones, about 85% of which appear only once. The sample is drawn from a study of PD-L1 blockade in urothelial cancer. This material consisted of PBMCs, taken around atezolizumab (anti-PD-L1) treatment. The source is a man between 45 and 60 years old with urothelial cancer. The V and J genes are TRBV18 and TRBJ1-5; the D gene is possibly TRBD1 (5 bases). CDR3 region: CASSPSGGNQPQHF. The CDR3 bases are TGTGCCAGCTCGCCCTCGGGGGGGAATCAGCCCCAGCATTTT.